This TCR beta chain was recovered during a study of blood T cell repertoires in COVID-19. Study as a whole: Specimens from acute and convalescent COVID-19 originated in the United States, Italy and Spain.

This clone was recorded a few times. The repertoire was sequenced with immunoSEQ multiplex PCR; TCRdb's copy has only in-frame clones and lacks some. Of about 200,000 clones in the sample, approximately 81% were seen once. Germline values: CDR1 SNHLY, CDR2 FYNNEI. The CDR3 spans 14 residues. Trimming stripped 6 bases from V and 0 bases from J, with 8 bases between. The sequencing sample was made of peripheral blood. The clonotype originates from a woman at least 80 years old with acute or convalescent COVID-19. The rearrangement links TRBV2 to TRBJ1-4; the D is unclear. The CDR3: CASRSETTNEKLFF. CDR3 bases: TGTGCCAGCAGATCGGAGACAACTAATGAAAAACTGTTTTTT.